This T cell receptor (beta chain) is from a study of T cell changes during pregnancy in multiple sclerosis. V lost 1 base, J lost 6 bases, and 18 bases lay in between. The CDR3 has 16 amino acids. From germline, CDR1 is SGHRS and CDR2 YFSETQ. Profiled with immunoSEQ multiplex PCR; TCRdb holds only in-frame clones, not every one. The table records 70,000 to 90,000 clones, roughly 93% of them present only once. This sequence was found in a female donor in good health, enrolled as a control in a pregnancy study. The chain couples TRBV5-1 to TRBJ2-3; tentatively, D is TRBD1 (6 bases). The sample in question was peripheral blood, obtained in the second trimester of pregnancy. DNA of the CDR3: TGCGCCAGCAGCTTGTCACGGTGGGGGCCCGGGGATACGCAGTATTTT. Its protein is CASSLSRWGPGDTQYF. Based on the CDR3 plus reference TRBV5-1 and TRBJ2-3, the full variable domain is KAGVTQTPRYLIKTRGQQVTLSCSPISGHRSVSWYQQTPGQGLQFLFEYFSETQRNKGNFPGRFSGRQFSNSRSEMNVSTLELGDSALYLCASSLSRWGPGDTQYFGPGTRLTVL.